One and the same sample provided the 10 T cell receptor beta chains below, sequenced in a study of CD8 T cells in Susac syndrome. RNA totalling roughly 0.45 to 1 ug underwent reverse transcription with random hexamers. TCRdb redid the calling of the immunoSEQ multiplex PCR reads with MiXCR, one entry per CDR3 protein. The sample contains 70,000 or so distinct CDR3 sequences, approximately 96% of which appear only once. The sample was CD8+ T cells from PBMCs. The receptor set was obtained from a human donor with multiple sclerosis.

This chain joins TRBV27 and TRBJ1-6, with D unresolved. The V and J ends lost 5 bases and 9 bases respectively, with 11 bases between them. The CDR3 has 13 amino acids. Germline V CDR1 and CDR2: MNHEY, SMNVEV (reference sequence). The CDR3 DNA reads TGTGCCAGCAGTCTAGGAGGGAGTTCACCCCTCCACTTT. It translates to CASSLGGSSPLHF.

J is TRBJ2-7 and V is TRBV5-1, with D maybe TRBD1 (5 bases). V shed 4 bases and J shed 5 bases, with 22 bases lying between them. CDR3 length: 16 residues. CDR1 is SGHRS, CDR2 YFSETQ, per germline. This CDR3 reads CASSPVGSGSDHEQYF. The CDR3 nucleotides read TGCGCCAGCAGCCCCGTCGGGTCAGGGTCGGATCACGAGCAGTACTTC.

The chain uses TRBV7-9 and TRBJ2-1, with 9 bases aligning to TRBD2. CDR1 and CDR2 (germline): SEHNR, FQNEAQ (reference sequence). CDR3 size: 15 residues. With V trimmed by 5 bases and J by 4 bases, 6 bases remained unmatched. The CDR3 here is CASSVTSGQYNEQFF. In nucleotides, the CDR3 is TGTGCCAGCAGCGTTACTAGCGGGCAATACAATGAGCAGTTCTTC.

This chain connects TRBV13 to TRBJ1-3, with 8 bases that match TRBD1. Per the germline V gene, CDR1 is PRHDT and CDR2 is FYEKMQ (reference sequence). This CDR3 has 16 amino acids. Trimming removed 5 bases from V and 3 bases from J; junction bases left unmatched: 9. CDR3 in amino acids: CASSLSDRDFGNTIYF. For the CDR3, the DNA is TGTGCCAGCAGCCTCTCGGACAGGGACTTTGGAAACACCATATATTTT.

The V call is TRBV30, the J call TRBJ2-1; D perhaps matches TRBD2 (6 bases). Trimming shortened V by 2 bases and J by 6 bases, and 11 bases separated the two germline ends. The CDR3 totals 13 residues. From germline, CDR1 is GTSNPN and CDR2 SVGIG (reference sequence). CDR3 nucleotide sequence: TGTGCCTGGAGTTTGGGGGGTATCAATGAGCAGTTCTTC. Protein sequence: CAWSLGGINEQFF.

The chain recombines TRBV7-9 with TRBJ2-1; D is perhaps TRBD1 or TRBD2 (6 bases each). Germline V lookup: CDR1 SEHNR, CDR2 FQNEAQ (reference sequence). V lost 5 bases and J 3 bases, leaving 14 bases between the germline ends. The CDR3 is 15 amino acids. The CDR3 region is CASSLRGGIYNEQFF. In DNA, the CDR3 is TGTGCCAGCAGCCTTAGAGGGGGGATCTACAATGAGCAGTTCTTC.

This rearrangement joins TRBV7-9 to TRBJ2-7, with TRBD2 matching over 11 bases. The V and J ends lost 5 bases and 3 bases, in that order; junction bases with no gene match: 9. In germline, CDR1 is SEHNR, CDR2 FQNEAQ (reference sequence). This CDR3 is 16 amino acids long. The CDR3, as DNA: TGTGCCAGCAGCACCGACCCACTAGCGGGGGTCTACGAGCAGTACTTC. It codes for CASSTDPLAGVYEQYF.

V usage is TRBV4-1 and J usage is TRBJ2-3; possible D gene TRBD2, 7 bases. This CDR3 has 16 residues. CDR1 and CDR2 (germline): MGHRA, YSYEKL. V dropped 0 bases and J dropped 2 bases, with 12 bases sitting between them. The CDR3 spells CASSQDMRGHTDTQYF. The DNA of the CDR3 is TGCGCCAGCAGCCAAGATATGCGGGGGCACACAGATACGCAGTATTTT.

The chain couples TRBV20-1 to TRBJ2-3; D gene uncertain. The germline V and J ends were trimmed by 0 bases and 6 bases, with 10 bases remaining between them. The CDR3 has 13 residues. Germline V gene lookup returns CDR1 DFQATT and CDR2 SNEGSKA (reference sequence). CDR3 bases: TGCAGTGCTAGAGATCCGGTCCTGGATACGCAGTATTTT. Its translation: CSARDPVLDTQYF.

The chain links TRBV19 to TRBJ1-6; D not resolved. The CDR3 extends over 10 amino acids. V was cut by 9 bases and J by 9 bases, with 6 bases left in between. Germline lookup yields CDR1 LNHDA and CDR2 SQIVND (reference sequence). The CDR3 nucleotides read TGTGCCAGCGGCAGTTCACCCCTCCACTTT. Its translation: CASGSSPLHF.